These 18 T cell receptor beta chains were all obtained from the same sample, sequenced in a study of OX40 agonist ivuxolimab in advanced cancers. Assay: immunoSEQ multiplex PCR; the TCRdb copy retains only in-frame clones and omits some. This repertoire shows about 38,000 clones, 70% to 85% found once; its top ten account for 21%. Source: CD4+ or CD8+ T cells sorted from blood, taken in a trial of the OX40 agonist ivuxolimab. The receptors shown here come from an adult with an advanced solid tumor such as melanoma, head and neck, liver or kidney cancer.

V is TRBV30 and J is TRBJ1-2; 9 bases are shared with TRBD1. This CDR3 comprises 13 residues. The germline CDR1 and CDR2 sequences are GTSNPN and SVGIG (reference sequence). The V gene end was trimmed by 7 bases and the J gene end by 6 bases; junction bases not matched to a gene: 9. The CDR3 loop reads CAYYRGRLNGYTF. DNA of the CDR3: TGTGCCTATTACAGGGGGCGCCTAAATGGCTACACCTTC.

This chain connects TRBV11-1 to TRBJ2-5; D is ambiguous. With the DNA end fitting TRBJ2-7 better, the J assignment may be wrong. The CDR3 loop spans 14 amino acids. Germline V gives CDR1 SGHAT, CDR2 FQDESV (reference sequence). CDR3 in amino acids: CASSLGGRINEQYF. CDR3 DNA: TGTGCCAGCAGCTTAGGGGGTAGAATCAACGAGCAGTACTTC.

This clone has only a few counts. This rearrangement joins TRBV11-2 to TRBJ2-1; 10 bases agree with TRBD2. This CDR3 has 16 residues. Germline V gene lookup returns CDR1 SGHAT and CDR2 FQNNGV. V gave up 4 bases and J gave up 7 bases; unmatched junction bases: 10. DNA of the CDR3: TGTGCCAGCAGCTCGACGTTAGCGGGAGGAGGGAATGAGCAGTTCTTC. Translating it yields CASSSTLAGGGNEQFF.

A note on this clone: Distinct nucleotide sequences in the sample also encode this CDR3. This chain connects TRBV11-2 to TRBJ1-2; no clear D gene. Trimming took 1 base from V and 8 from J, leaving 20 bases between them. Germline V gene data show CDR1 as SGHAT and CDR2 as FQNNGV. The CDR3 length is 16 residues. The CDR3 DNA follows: TGTGCCAGCAGCTTAGGCGGGGTTCGAAAACCGTACGGCTACACCTTC. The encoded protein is CASSLGGVRKPYGYTF.

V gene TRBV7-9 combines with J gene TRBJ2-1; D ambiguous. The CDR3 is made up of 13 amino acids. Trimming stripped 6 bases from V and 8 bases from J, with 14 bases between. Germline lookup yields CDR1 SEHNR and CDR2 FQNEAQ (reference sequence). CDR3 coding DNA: TGTGCCAGCAGGCTGGTAGGGCTCGATGAGCAGTTCTTC. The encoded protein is CASRLVGLDEQFF.

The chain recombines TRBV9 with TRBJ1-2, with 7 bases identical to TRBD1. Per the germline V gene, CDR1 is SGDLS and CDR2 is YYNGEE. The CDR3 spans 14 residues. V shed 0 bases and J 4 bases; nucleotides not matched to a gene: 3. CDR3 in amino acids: CASSVDEGAYGYTF. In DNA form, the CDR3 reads TGTGCCAGCAGCGTAGATGAGGGGGCCTATGGCTACACCTTC.

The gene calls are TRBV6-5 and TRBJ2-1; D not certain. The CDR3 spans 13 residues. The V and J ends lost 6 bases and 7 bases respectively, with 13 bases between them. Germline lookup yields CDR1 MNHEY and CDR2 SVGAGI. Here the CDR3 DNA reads TGTGCCAGCAGCCGGACCGAAGGGAATGAGCAGTTCTTC. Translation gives CASSRTEGNEQFF.

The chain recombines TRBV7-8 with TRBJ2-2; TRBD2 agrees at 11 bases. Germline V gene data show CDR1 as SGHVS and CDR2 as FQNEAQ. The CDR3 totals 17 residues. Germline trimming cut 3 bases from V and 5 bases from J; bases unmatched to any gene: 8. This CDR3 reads CASSFGASGRWTGELFF. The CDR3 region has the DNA TGTGCCAGCAGCTTTGGGGCTAGCGGGAGGTGGACCGGGGAGCTGTTTTTT.

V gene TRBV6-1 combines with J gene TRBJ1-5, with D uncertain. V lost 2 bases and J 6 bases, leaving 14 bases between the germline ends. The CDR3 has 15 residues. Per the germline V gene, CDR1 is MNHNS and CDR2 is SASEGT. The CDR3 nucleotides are TGTGCCAGCAGTGAACGAAGGGTATTGGGTCAGCCCCAGCATTTT. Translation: CASSERRVLGQPQHF.

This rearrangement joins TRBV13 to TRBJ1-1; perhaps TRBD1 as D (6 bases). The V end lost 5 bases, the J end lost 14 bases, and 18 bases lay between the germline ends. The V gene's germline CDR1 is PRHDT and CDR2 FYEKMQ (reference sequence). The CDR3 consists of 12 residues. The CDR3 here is CASSTGTPVLFF. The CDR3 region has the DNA TGTGCCAGCAGCACCGGGACACCGGTATTATTCTTT.

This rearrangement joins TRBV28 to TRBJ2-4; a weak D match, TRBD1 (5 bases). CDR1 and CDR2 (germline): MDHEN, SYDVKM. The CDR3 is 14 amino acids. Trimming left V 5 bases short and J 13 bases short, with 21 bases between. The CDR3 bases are TGTGCCAGCAGTACCAGGGTTGCCCCTGGTCGACAGTACTTC. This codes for CASSTRVAPGRQYF. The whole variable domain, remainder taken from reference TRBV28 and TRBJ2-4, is DVKVTQSSRYLVKRTGEKVFLECVQDMDHENMFWYRQDPGLGLRLIYFSYDVKMKEKGDIPEGYSVSREKKERFSLILESASTNQTSMYLCASSTRVAPGRQYFGAGTRLSVL.

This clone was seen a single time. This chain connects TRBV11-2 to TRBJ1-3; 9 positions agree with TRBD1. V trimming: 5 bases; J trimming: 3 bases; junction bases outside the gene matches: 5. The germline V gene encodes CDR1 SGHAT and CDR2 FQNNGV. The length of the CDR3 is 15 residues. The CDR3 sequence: CASSQNRGLGNTIYF. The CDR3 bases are TGTGCCAGCAGCCAGAACAGGGGGCTTGGAAACACCATATATTTT.

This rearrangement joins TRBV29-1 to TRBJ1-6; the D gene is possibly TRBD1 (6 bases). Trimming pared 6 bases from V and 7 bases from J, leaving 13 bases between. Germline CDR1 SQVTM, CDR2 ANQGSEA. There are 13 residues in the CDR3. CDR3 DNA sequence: TGCAGCGTAGCTCGGGACATAAATTCACCCCTCCACTTT. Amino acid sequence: CSVARDINSPLHF.

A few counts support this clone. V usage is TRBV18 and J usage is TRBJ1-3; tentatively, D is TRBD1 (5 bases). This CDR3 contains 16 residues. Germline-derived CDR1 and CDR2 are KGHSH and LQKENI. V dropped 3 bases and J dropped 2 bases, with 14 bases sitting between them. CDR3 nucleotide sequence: TGTGCCAGCTCACCGGGGACTTCACCGGCTGGAAACACCATATATTTT. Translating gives CASSPGTSPAGNTIYF.

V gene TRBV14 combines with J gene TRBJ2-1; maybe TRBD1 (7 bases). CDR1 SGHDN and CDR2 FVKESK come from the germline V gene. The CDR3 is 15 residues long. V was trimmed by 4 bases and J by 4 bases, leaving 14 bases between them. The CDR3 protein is CASSLLAGGYNEQFF. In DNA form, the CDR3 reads TGTGCCAGCAGCCTACTGGCAGGGGGGTACAATGAGCAGTTCTTC.

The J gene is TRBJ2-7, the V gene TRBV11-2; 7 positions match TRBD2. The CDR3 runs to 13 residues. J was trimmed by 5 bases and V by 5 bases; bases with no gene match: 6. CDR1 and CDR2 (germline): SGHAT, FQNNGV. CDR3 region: CASSPGRRNEQYF. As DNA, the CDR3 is TGTGCCAGCAGCCCCGGGAGGAGAAACGAGCAGTACTTC.

DNA for the CDR3: TGTGCCAGCAGTTTCACGGGGGCCGACATCGAGCAGTACTTC. Amino acid sequence: CASSFTGADIEQYF. This chain joins TRBV27 and TRBJ2-7; D possibly uses TRBD1 or TRBD2 (6 bases each). Trimming pared 3 bases from V and 6 bases from J, leaving 15 bases between. CDR3 size: 14 residues. The germline V gene encodes CDR1 MNHEY and CDR2 SMNVEV (reference sequence).

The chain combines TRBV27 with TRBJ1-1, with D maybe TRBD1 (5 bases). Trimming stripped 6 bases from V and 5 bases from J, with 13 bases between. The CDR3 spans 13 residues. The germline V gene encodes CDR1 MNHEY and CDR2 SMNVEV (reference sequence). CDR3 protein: CASSRRDGTEAFF. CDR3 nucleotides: TGTGCCAGCAGCCGCCGGGACGGAACTGAAGCTTTCTTT.